The next 8 T cell receptor beta chains were all read from a single sample in a study of blood T cell repertoires in COVID-19. Clones were read by immunoSEQ multiplex PCR, and TCRdb kept only the in-frame ones, dropping some. The profile shows 400,000 or so clones, 80% to 95% of them singletons. Sequencing input: PBMCs or T cells enriched from blood (not recorded which). The source is a man between 18 and 35 years old who had recovered from COVID-19.

V and J are TRBV2 and TRBJ1-5; D is possibly TRBD1 (5 bases). CDR1 and CDR2 from the germline V gene are SNHLY and FYNNEI. The CDR3 has 14 residues. Trimming removed 8 bases at V and 6 bases at J, with 17 bases between. The CDR3 protein is CASAGQGDTQPQHF. The CDR3 DNA follows: TGTGCCAGCGCAGGTCAAGGGGATACTCAGCCCCAGCATTTT. Using reference TRBV2 and TRBJ1-5 for the parts outside the CDR3, the full variable domain is EPEVTQTPSHQVTQMGQEVILRCVPISNHLYFYWYRQILGQKVEFLVSFYNNEISEKSEIFDDQFSVERPDGSNFTLKIRSTKLEDSAMYFCASAGQGDTQPQHFGDGTRLSIL.

CDR3 coding DNA: TGTGCCAGTTGCCGGGGGGAAGCTAACTATGGCTACACCTTC. Translating gives CASCRGEANYGYTF. The chain recombines TRBV19 with TRBJ1-2; a weak D match, TRBD1 (5 bases). The CDR3 contains 14 residues. V was shortened by 8 bases and J by 0 bases, with 13 bases between the two germline ends. CDR1 and CDR2 (germline): LNHDA, SQIVND (reference sequence).

This chain joins TRBV11-2 and TRBJ2-1; 11 bases align to TRBD2. The CDR3 is made up of 16 amino acids. With V trimmed by 6 bases and J by 5 bases, 9 bases remained unmatched. CDR1 SGHAT and CDR2 FQNNGV come from the germline V gene. The CDR3 protein is CASRVTGTSGHNEQFF. The DNA of the CDR3 is TGTGCCAGCAGAGTGACCGGGACTAGCGGACACAATGAGCAGTTCTTC.

The chain carries TRBV9 and TRBJ1-2; D is perhaps TRBD1 (6 bases). This CDR3 is 15 amino acids long. Germline V lookup: CDR1 SGDLS, CDR2 YYNGEE. Trimming cost V 0 bases and J 0 bases, with 9 bases left between them. CDR3 in DNA: TGTGCCAGCAGCGTAGAACAGGGAGCTAACTATGGCTACACCTTC. It encodes CASSVEQGANYGYTF.

This clone was seen a single time. This sequence joins TRBV14 and TRBJ1-2; D is possibly TRBD1 (6 bases). This CDR3 contains 14 residues. V gave up 2 bases and J gave up 2 bases, with 9 bases separating them. Germline lookup yields CDR1 SGHDN and CDR2 FVKESK. In nucleotides, the CDR3 is TGTGCCAGCAGCCAAATCGGACAGAACTATGGCTACACCTTC. Protein product: CASSQIGQNYGYTF.

This chain joins TRBV3-1 (or the pseudogene TRBV3-2) and TRBJ1-4; maybe TRBD1 (5 bases). Looked up from germline, CDR1 is LGHDT and CDR2 is YNNKEL (reference sequence). This CDR3 has 16 amino acids. Trimming removed 6 bases at V and 0 bases at J, with 14 bases between. DNA of the CDR3: TGTGCCAGCAGAGGGACGGGGACTGCAACTAATGAAAAACTGTTTTTT. This sequence encodes CASRGTGTATNEKLFF.

V gene TRBV2 combines with J gene TRBJ2-5; D is uncertain. The CDR3 is 13 residues long. Trimming stripped 8 bases from V and 2 bases from J, with 12 bases between. Germline V gives CDR1 SNHLY, CDR2 FYNNEI. CDR3 in amino acids: CASSQTEQETQYF. The DNA of the CDR3 is TGTGCCAGCTCGCAAACAGAACAAGAGACCCAGTACTTC.

The chain links TRBV3-1 (or the pseudogene TRBV3-2) to TRBJ1-6; D might be TRBD1 (5 bases). This CDR3 has 14 residues. In germline, CDR1 is LGHDT, CDR2 YNNKEL (reference sequence). The germline V and J ends were trimmed by 1 base and 6 bases, with 7 bases remaining between them. This CDR3 reads CASSQVTANSPLHF. CDR3 coding DNA: TGTGCCAGCAGCCAAGTGACAGCTAATTCACCCCTCCACTTT.